Below are 20 T cell receptor beta chains sequenced from a single sample in a study of blood T cell repertoires in COVID-19. Sequenced by immunoSEQ multiplex PCR; TCRdb stores in-frame clones only, minus some. There are around 480,000 clones in the sample; about 85% occur only once, and 0.7% lies in the top ten. The sample consisted of PBMCs or T cells enriched from blood (not recorded which). The receptors come from a woman between 18 and 29 years old who had recovered from COVID-19.

The chain links TRBV4-2 to TRBJ1-2, with D hard to call. V lost 0 bases and J lost 5, with 7 bases in between. The CDR3 spans 13 residues. Germline V gives CDR1 LGHNA, CDR2 YNFKEQ. In DNA form, the CDR3 reads TGTGCCAGCAGCCAAGACACAGTGTATGGCTACACCTTC. This gives the protein CASSQDTVYGYTF.

In its sample, this clone was seen once. This sample includes further DNA sequences coding for the same CDR3. This chain uses TRBV30 with TRBJ1-2; TRBD1 is a possible D gene (5 bases). The V gene lost 3 bases and the J gene lost 5 bases, with 7 bases spanning the gap. The CDR3 spans 11 residues. In germline, CDR1 is GTSNPN, CDR2 SVGIG (reference sequence). The CDR3 coding sequence is TGTGCCTGGAGCACAGGATATGGCTACACCTTC. It specifies CAWSTGYGYTF.

The V gene is TRBV5-1, the J gene TRBJ2-3, with 14 positions matching TRBD2. The V and J ends lost 4 bases and 5 bases, in that order; junction bases with no gene match: 6. The CDR3 has 16 amino acids. In germline, CDR1 is SGHRS, CDR2 YFSETQ. The CDR3 DNA sequence: TGCGCCAGCAGCATTGGGACTAGCGGGGGCGAAGATACGCAGTATTTT. Translated: CASSIGTSGGEDTQYF.

The rearrangement uses TRBV5-4 and TRBJ2-5, with D perhaps matching TRBD2 (5 bases). The CDR3 is 14 residues long. The germline V and J ends were trimmed by 0 bases and 4 bases, with 10 bases remaining between them. CDR1 is SGHNT, CDR2 YYREEE, per germline (reference sequence). The chain's CDR3 is CASSLEGGSETQYF. The CDR3, as DNA: TGTGCCAGCAGCTTGGAGGGCGGGTCAGAGACCCAGTACTTC. The full variable domain, with the rest looked up from reference TRBV5-4 and TRBJ2-5, is ETGVTQSPTHLIKTRGQQVTLRCSSQSGHNTVSWYQQALGQGPQFIFQYYREEENGRGNFPPRFSGLQFPNYSSELNVNALELDDSALYLCASSLEGGSETQYFGPGTRLLVL.

The chain uses TRBV2 and TRBJ2-7; no reliable D call. CDR1 is SNHLY and CDR2 is FYNNEI in the germline V gene. This CDR3 is 13 amino acids long. V was trimmed by 5 bases and J by 0 bases, leaving 8 bases between them. CDR3: CASSPLYSYEQYF. The CDR3 DNA follows: TGTGCCAGCAGTCCTTTATACTCCTACGAGCAGTACTTC.

The chain uses TRBV5-1 and TRBJ1-3; 10 bases fit TRBD1. Unmatched junction bases numbered 4, after V lost 3 bases and J lost 4 bases. Germline V lookup: CDR1 SGHRS, CDR2 YFSETQ. The CDR3 is made up of 15 amino acids. The CDR3 sequence is CASSSGTGDGNTIYF. In DNA form, the CDR3 reads TGCGCCAGCAGCTCGGGGACAGGGGACGGAAACACCATATATTTT.

The rearrangement links TRBV2 to TRBJ1-6; 8 bases map to TRBD1. The V gene end was trimmed by 5 bases and the J gene end by 10 bases; junction bases not matched to a gene: 7. This CDR3 spans 14 amino acids. Germline CDR1 is SNHLY and CDR2 is FYNNEI. CDR3 region: CASSLGQGPSPLHF. In DNA form, the CDR3 reads TGTGCCAGCAGTCTCGGACAGGGCCCCTCACCCCTCCACTTT.

The CDR3 loop is CASSSPQGTEAFF. The CDR3 nucleotides are TGTGCCAGCAGCTCTCCGCAGGGGACTGAAGCTTTCTTT. The chain couples TRBV11-1 to TRBJ1-1, with D perhaps TRBD1 (6 bases). The germline gives CDR1 SGHAT, CDR2 FQDESV (reference sequence). With 4 bases removed from V and 5 bases from J, the gap between germline ends came to 11 bases. The CDR3 has 13 amino acids.

CDR3 region: CSVDGENYGYTF. The CDR3 coding sequence is TGCAGCGTTGATGGGGAGAACTATGGCTACACCTTC. The V call is TRBV29-1, the J call TRBJ1-2, with D unclear. This CDR3 has 12 amino acids. The germline V gene has CDR1 SQVTM and CDR2 ANQGSEA. The germline V and J ends were trimmed by 3 bases and 2 bases, with 7 bases remaining between them. The complete variable domain, with remaining parts taken from reference TRBV29-1 and TRBJ1-2, reads SAVISQKPSRDICQRGTSLTIQCQVDSQVTMMFWYRQQPGQSLTLIATANQGSEATYESGFVIDKFPISRPNLTFSTLTVSNMSPEDSSIYLCSVDGENYGYTFGSGTRLTVV.

The CDR3 bases are TGTGCCAGCAGCCAAGGTCGGACAGGGTTAAACTATGGCTACACCTTC. It is translated as CASSQGRTGLNYGYTF. The chain links TRBV3-1 (or the pseudogene TRBV3-2) to TRBJ1-2; TRBD1 aligns across 8 bases. The CDR3 is 16 amino acids. CDR1 is LGHDT and CDR2 is YNNKEL in the germline V gene (reference sequence). The ends lost 1 base at V and 2 bases at J; junction bases unmatched: 6.

CDR3 residues: CASSLGAQGEVVTIYF. CDR3 DNA: TGTGCCAGCAGCTTAGGCGCCCAGGGGGAAGTGGTCACCATATATTTT. The chain links TRBV7-9 to TRBJ1-3; the match to TRBD1 covers 7 bases. This CDR3 comprises 16 residues. Germline loops: CDR1 SEHNR, CDR2 FQNEAQ (reference sequence). With 1 base clipped from V and 9 bases from J, the junction kept 12 bases outside the gene matches.

The chain recombines TRBV24-1 with TRBJ1-3; 7 bases are a match to TRBD1. J gave up 2 bases and V 6 bases, and 9 bases lay outside the gene matches. The CDR3 extends over 16 amino acids. Per the germline V gene, CDR1 is KGHDR and CDR2 is SFDVKD. CDR3 sequence reads: CATSTGETGAGNTIYF. In DNA form, the CDR3 reads TGTGCCACCAGTACGGGGGAAACAGGGGCTGGAAACACCATATATTTT.

This clone showed up just a few times. V and J are TRBV9 and TRBJ2-3; TRBD1 matches 8 bases. Germline values: CDR1 SGDLS, CDR2 YYNGEE. This CDR3 is 15 amino acids long. V gave up 2 bases and J gave up 4 bases; unmatched junction bases: 6. The chain's CDR3 is CASSVQGAMADTQYF. In DNA form, the CDR3 reads TGTGCCAGCAGCGTCCAGGGGGCGATGGCAGATACGCAGTATTTT.

This clone was observed a handful of times. This chain links TRBV3-1 (or the pseudogene TRBV3-2) with TRBJ1-1; D unresolved. Germline-derived CDR1 and CDR2 are LGHDT and YNNKEL (reference sequence). CDR3 length equals 13 residues. The V gene lost 0 bases and the J gene lost 5 bases, with 7 bases spanning the gap. CDR3 bases: TGTGCCAGCAGCCAAGACGAGGGAACTGAAGCTTTCTTT. This sequence encodes CASSQDEGTEAFF.

This clone was seen only a few times. V usage is TRBV3-1 (or the pseudogene TRBV3-2) and J usage is TRBJ2-7; D unresolved. Germline values: CDR1 LGHDT, CDR2 YNNKEL (reference sequence). The CDR3 has 17 amino acids. Trimming took off 0 bases at V and 0 bases at J, with 15 bases between the two ends. The DNA of the CDR3 is TGTGCCAGCAGCCAAGATATGGCCCGCTCATCCTCCTACGAGCAGTACTTC. Amino acid sequence: CASSQDMARSSSYEQYF.

The J gene is TRBJ1-4, the V gene TRBV7-6, with TRBD1 as a possible D gene (6 bases). V was trimmed by 1 base and J by 4 bases, leaving 10 bases between them. Germline CDR1 SGHVS, CDR2 FNYEAQ. This CDR3 is built from 15 residues. CDR3 in amino acids: CASSLGQGINEKLFF. CDR3 bases: TGTGCCAGCAGCTTAGGTCAGGGGATTAATGAAAAACTGTTTTTT.

J is TRBJ2-2 and V is TRBV30; tentative D call: TRBD2 (5 bases). V was pared by 4 bases and J by 0 bases, with 9 bases between. CDR1 and CDR2 (germline): GTSNPN, SVGIG (reference sequence). The CDR3 runs 14 residues. The CDR3 DNA sequence: TGTGCCTGGAACGGGGAGCCGAACACCGGGGAGCTGTTTTTT. As protein: CAWNGEPNTGELFF.

V and J are TRBV5-1 and TRBJ2-3; 13 bases align to TRBD2. This CDR3 comprises 14 residues. After removal of 8 bases from V and 13 bases from J, the junction contained 13 bases not matched to a gene. Germline V CDR1 and CDR2: SGHRS, YFSETQ. The CDR3 sequence: CASRLAGGPPTKYF. The CDR3 DNA sequence: TGCGCCAGTCGACTAGCGGGGGGCCCACCCACCAAGTATTTT.

This clone was seen once. This chain links TRBV29-1 with TRBJ1-1, with D uncertain. Trimming took 5 bases from V and 5 from J, leaving 12 bases between them. The CDR3 totals 12 residues. The V gene's germline CDR1 is SQVTM and CDR2 ANQGSEA. The CDR3 nucleotides read TGCAGCGTTCCGGGAGTTGGGACTGAAGCTTTCTTT. Encoded protein: CSVPGVGTEAFF.

The chain is built from TRBV18 and TRBJ2-5; D perhaps matches TRBD2 (6 bases). Trimming removed 9 bases at V and 4 bases at J, with 18 bases between. The CDR3 runs to 14 residues. Germline V gives CDR1 KGHSH, CDR2 LQKENI. The DNA of the CDR3 is TGTGCCAGTTCGGGGGACGCTTGGAGAGAGACCCAGTACTTC. Its protein product is CASSGDAWRETQYF.